This paragraph reports one T cell receptor beta chain. CDR1 and CDR2 from the germline V gene are SGHRS and YFSETQ. The ends lost 4 bases at V and 8 bases at J; junction bases unmatched: 4. The CDR3 consists of 13 residues. Use of 60 Vbeta and 13 Jbeta primers characterized the PCR. Assay used: immunoSEQ multiplex PCR; TCRdb lists only in-frame clones, some missing. The sample includes 150,000 or so clones, 84% seen only once; the top ten take more than 0.85%. This specimen belongs to a study of cytomegalovirus exposure and HLA in healthy donors. The V call is TRBV5-1, the J call TRBJ1-2; 11 bases are shared with TRBD1. This TCR came from a man aged 30 to 45 in good health and CMV-seronegative. The sample comprised PBMCs. The CDR3 spells CASSRTGGEGYTF. The CDR3, as DNA: TGCGCCAGCAGCCGGACAGGGGGCGAAGGCTACACCTTC.